This TCR beta chain was captured by sequencing in a study of identical twins. V lost 3 bases and J 2 bases, leaving 12 bases between the germline ends. Germline V gene lookup returns CDR1 SEHNR and CDR2 FQNEAQ (reference sequence). The CDR3 has 15 amino acids. A single record per CDR3 protein comes from TCRdb applying MiXCR to the 5' RACE reads. The sample has about 520,000 distinct CDR3 sequences, 22% seen once. Another study also made use of these data, one on T cells expressing NK-cell markers.

The sequencing sample was made of CD4+ T cells sorted from blood. This chain uses TRBV7-9 with TRBJ2-3, with a weak D call TRBD2 (7 bases). This receptor was obtained from a young woman in good health. DNA of the CDR3: TGTGCCAGCAGCTTGACCGCGGGGGCCACAGATACGCAGTATTTT. Encoded protein: CASSLTAGATDTQYF.